The rows below give T cell receptor beta chains drawn from one sample of a study of T cells in Graves' hyperthyroidism and ophthalmopathy. TCRdb reprocessed the multiplex PCR reads via MiXCR and lists one record per CDR3 protein. This sample carries 350,000 to 400,000 distinct CDR3 sequences, more than 12% of them seen once, and the ten largest clones take approximately 32%. Specimen: blood. The receptors were gathered from a woman between 25 and 40 years old with Graves' hyperthyroidism. The CDR3 runs from the conserved cysteine through the conserved F or W. A D gene is named only where the DNA matches it firmly. Expanded clones are given a class, and other clones once, few, many or no size at all.

clone size	V gene	J gene	D gene	CDR3 protein	CDR3 DNA
many	TRBV3-1	TRBJ2-7	TRBD2	CASSPLQTIRTSNYEQYF	TGTGCCAGCAGCCCGCTGCAAACCATAAGGACTAGCAACTACGAGCAGTACTTC
few	TRBV2	TRBJ2-5	TRBD2	CASSGRGRAWETQYF	TGTGCCAGCTCAGGACGCGGGAGGGCTTGGGAGACCCAGTACTTC
few	TRBV30	TRBJ2-7	TRBD1	CAWGTGASYEQYF	TGTGCCTGGGGGACAGGGGCGAGCTACGAGCAGTACTTC
-	TRBV25-1	TRBJ2-1	TRBD2	CASSGAGPGYNEQFF	TGTGCCAGCAGTGGAGCGGGGCCGGGGTATAATGAGCAGTTCTTC
-	TRBV6-9	TRBJ2-7	-	CASSWQESYEQYF	TGTGCCAGCAGTTGGCAGGAGTCCTACGAGCAGTACTTC
many	TRBV6-1	TRBJ2-3	-	CASSHKGDTQYF	TGTGCCAGCAGTCATAAGGGGGATACGCAGTATTTT
many	TRBV9	TRBJ2-7	-	CASSAEPLVSYEQYF	TGTGCCAGCAGCGCGGAACCATTGGTAAGCTACGAGCAGTACTTC
many	TRBV11-2	TRBJ1-6	TRBD1	CASSAWDREDSPLHF	TGTGCCAGCAGCGCCTGGGACAGGGAAGATTCACCCCTCCACTTT
many	TRBV18	TRBJ2-3	-	CASSPVPSTDTQYF	TGTGCCAGCTCACCAGTCCCTAGCACAGATACGCAGTATTTT
many	TRBV6-6	TRBJ2-5	TRBD1	CASSYSTGTGFLLETQYF	TGTGCCAGCAGTTATTCGACCGGGACAGGGTTTTTGTTGGAGACCCAGTACTTC
many	TRBV29-1	TRBJ2-2	TRBD2	CSVRGASGSQNTGELFF	TGCAGCGTCCGTGGGGCTAGCGGGAGTCAGAACACCGGGGAGCTGTTTTTT
many	TRBV10-2	TRBJ2-3	TRBD2	CASGRAGPDTQYF	TGCGCCAGCGGGCGAGCGGGACCAGATACGCAGTATTTT
-	TRBV20-1	TRBJ2-7	TRBD1	CSARTGTGNYEQYF	TGCAGTGCTAGAACCGGGACAGGAAACTACGAGCAGTACTTC
many	TRBV12-3/TRBV12-4	TRBJ1-1	-	CASSLLQKTNTEAFF	TGTGCCAGCAGTTTACTCCAGAAGACAAACACTGAAGCTTTCTTT
many	TRBV27	TRBJ2-7	-	CASSLFKGHEQYF	TGTGCCAGCAGTTTATTTAAGGGTCACGAGCAGTACTTC
many	TRBV27	TRBJ2-7	TRBD2	CASLTAAGGSYEQYF	TGTGCCAGCCTGACCGCGGCGGGGGGCTCCTACGAGCAGTACTTC
-	TRBV2	TRBJ2-2	-	CASSDQRPQNTGELFF	TGTGCCAGCAGTGACCAGCGACCTCAGAACACCGGGGAGCTGTTTTTT
-	TRBV5-1	TRBJ2-6	TRBD1	CASSVQGVGANVLTF	TGCGCCAGCAGCGTACAGGGGGTTGGGGCCAACGTCCTGACTTTC
many	TRBV5-1	TRBJ2-1	-	CASSLVRGDEQFF	TGCGCCAGCAGCTTGGTTAGGGGGGATGAGCAGTTCTTC
many	TRBV12-3/TRBV12-4	TRBJ2-5	TRBD2	CASSFLRGRETQYF	TGTGCCAGCAGTTTCTTGCGGGGGAGGGAGACCCAGTACTTC
many	TRBV20-1	TRBJ2-3	-	CSARQAAATDTQYF	TGCAGTGCTAGACAAGCGGCGGCTACAGATACGCAGTATTTT
many	TRBV6-2/TRBV6-3	TRBJ2-7	-	CASTSPPGANHYEQYF	TGTGCCAGCACGTCCCCCCCGGGGGCAAACCACTACGAGCAGTACTTC
many	TRBV2	TRBJ2-7	-	CASSVGLTYEQYF	TGTGCCAGCAGTGTAGGCCTTACCTACGAGCAGTACTTC
few	TRBV6-1	TRBJ2-7	TRBD1	CASSDYPGGLFREQYF	TGTGCCAGCAGTGACTATCCAGGGGGTCTATTTCGGGAGCAGTACTTC
-	TRBV19	TRBJ2-1	TRBD2	CASTLGPSGKEQFF	TGTGCCAGTACCCTGGGGCCTAGCGGGAAGGAGCAGTTCTTC
-	TRBV4-1	TRBJ1-5	-	CASSQVSAGWPQHF	TGCGCCAGCAGCCAAGTCTCAGCCGGATGGCCCCAGCATTTT
-	TRBV24-1	TRBJ2-5	-	CATSDLSGSAETQYF	TGTGCCACCAGTGATTTAAGTGGGAGTGCGGAGACCCAGTACTTC
many	TRBV3-1	TRBJ2-2	-	CASRHTNTGELFF	TGTGCCAGCAGACATACGAACACCGGGGAGCTGTTTTTT
many	TRBV3-1	TRBJ2-5	-	CASSLGSSVSYQETQYF	TGTGCCAGCAGCCTTGGTTCTAGCGTATCGTACCAAGAGACCCAGTACTTC
few	TRBV9	TRBJ1-6	-	CASSVGGDNSPLHF	TGTGCCAGCAGCGTAGGAGGGGATAATTCACCCCTCCACTTT
many	TRBV12-3/TRBV12-4	TRBJ1-1	-	CASSSRTGNTEAFF	TGCGCCAGCAGCTCGCGGACGGGGAACACTGAAGCTTTCTTT
-	TRBV2	TRBJ2-7	TRBD2	CASSEDRLAGVFYHEQYF	TGTGCCAGCAGTGAAGATAGACTAGCGGGAGTCTTTTACCACGAGCAGTACTTC
many	TRBV27	TRBJ2-1	TRBD2	CASSLGGSWGEQFF	TGTGCCAGCAGTTTGGGCGGGAGTTGGGGTGAGCAGTTCTTC
many	TRBV12-3/TRBV12-4	TRBJ2-3	TRBD1	CASSITPGQGTDTQYF	TGTGCCAGCAGTATAACACCGGGACAGGGTACAGATACGCAGTATTTT
many	TRBV11-2	TRBJ2-1	-	CASSLTSYNEQFF	TGTGCCAGCAGCTTAACCTCCTACAATGAGCAGTTCTTC
many	TRBV28	TRBJ2-3	-	CASSLHSAGRSDTQYF	TGTGCCAGCAGTTTACACTCCGCGGGGAGATCAGATACGCAGTATTTT
-	TRBV18	TRBJ2-7	-	CASSPGSSGYEQYF	TGTGCCAGCTCACCAGGATCTAGTGGGTACGAGCAGTACTTC
many	TRBV12-3/TRBV12-4	TRBJ2-7	TRBD1	CASRSGTGHEQYF	TGTGCCAGCAGATCCGGGACAGGGCACGAGCAGTACTTC
-	TRBV11-3	TRBJ2-5	-	CASRGGEEETQYF	TGTGCCAGTAGGGGGGGGGAAGAAGAGACCCAGTACTTC
many	TRBV11-2	TRBJ2-3	-	CASSERTVTLTDTQYF	TGTGCCAGCAGCGAAAGGACAGTTACCCTCACAGATACGCAGTATTTT
many	TRBV11-2	TRBJ1-5	-	CASSISGADQPQHF	TGTGCCAGCAGCATAAGCGGGGCCGATCAGCCCCAGCATTTT